Presented here are 15 T cell receptor beta chains from one specimen sequenced in a study of shared clonotypes between healthy human individuals. The repertoire was sequenced with immunoSEQ multiplex PCR; TCRdb's copy has only in-frame clones and lacks some. The sample holds more than 2 million clones, almost 96% seen once. The sample comprised naive CD4+ T cells sorted from blood. The sample's subset: CD45RA+ positively selected. These TCRs come from a man younger than 35 in good health.

The V and J genes are TRBV14 and TRBJ1-1, with 9 positions matching TRBD1. The CDR3 length is 15 residues. V shed 5 bases, J shed 6 bases, and the junction held 10 bases outside the gene matches. Germline V lookup: CDR1 SGHDN, CDR2 FVKESK. The CDR3 coding sequence is TGTGCCAGCAGCGGACAGGGGCCCCTTGGGTCTGAAGCTTTCTTT. Encoded protein: CASSGQGPLGSEAFF.

This chain uses TRBV19 with TRBJ2-2; tentative D call: TRBD2 (6 bases). V dropped 7 bases and J dropped 7 bases, with 19 bases sitting between them. The CDR3 is 15 amino acids. Germline V CDR1 and CDR2: LNHDA, SQIVND (reference sequence). The CDR3 DNA sequence: TGTGCCAGTAACCCTAATCGGGAGAGAGGCGGGGAGCTGTTTTTT. The encoded protein is CASNPNRERGGELFF.

The chain links TRBV6-4 to TRBJ2-1; maybe TRBD2 (6 bases). The CDR3 has 14 amino acids. Looked up from germline, CDR1 is MRHNA and CDR2 is SNTAGT. The V end was cut by 8 bases, the J end by 1 base, with 12 bases between. Here the CDR3 reads CASSAGQSYNEQFF. CDR3 nucleotide sequence: TGTGCCAGCTCAGCGGGTCAGTCCTACAATGAGCAGTTCTTC.

This chain joins TRBV5-4 and TRBJ2-3; D is possibly TRBD2 (6 bases). The V gene's germline CDR1 is SGHNT and CDR2 YYREEE (reference sequence). V was pared by 4 bases and J by 4 bases, with 10 bases between. The CDR3 has 13 residues. This CDR3 reads CASSHPGADTQYF. The CDR3 bases are TGTGCCAGCAGCCATCCGGGGGCAGATACGCAGTATTTT.

V gene TRBV19 combines with J gene TRBJ1-1; maybe TRBD1 (5 bases). The CDR3 has 15 amino acids. The V and J ends lost 5 bases and 3 bases respectively, with 16 bases between them. CDR1 is LNHDA and CDR2 is SQIVND in the germline V gene (reference sequence). The chain's CDR3 is CASSPQFRVYTEAFF. CDR3 nucleotide sequence: TGTGCCAGTAGTCCACAATTCAGGGTTTACACTGAAGCTTTCTTT.

V is TRBV11-2 and J is TRBJ2-7; perhaps TRBD2 as D (6 bases). Germline-derived CDR1 and CDR2 are SGHAT and FQNNGV. Deletions cut 0 bases from V and 3 bases from J, with 12 bases between. This CDR3 region has 15 residues. CDR3 DNA: TGTGCCAGCAGCTTAGAGCGGGATCCTGTCTACGAGCAGTACTTC. This sequence encodes CASSLERDPVYEQYF.

This rearrangement joins TRBV9 to TRBJ2-3; D is possibly TRBD2 (6 bases). Trimming shortened V by 1 base and J by 3 bases, and 15 bases separated the two germline ends. CDR3 size: 16 residues. Germline lookup yields CDR1 SGDLS and CDR2 YYNGEE. The DNA for the CDR3 is TGTGCCAGCAGCGTATTGGGCGGGATCCCAACAGATACGCAGTATTTT. This sequence encodes CASSVLGGIPTDTQYF.

The chain links TRBV2 to TRBJ1-2, with 7 bases fitting TRBD1. Germline V gene data show CDR1 as SNHLY and CDR2 as FYNNEI. Germline trimming cut 7 bases from V and 4 bases from J; bases unmatched to any gene: 6. CDR3 size: 13 residues. This CDR3 is CASILQGPYGYTF. Here the CDR3 DNA reads TGTGCCAGCATCCTACAGGGGCCCTATGGCTACACCTTC. The full variable domain, completed using reference TRBV2 and TRBJ1-2, is EPEVTQTPSHQVTQMGQEVILRCVPISNHLYFYWYRQILGQKVEFLVSFYNNEISEKSEIFDDQFSVERPDGSNFTLKIRSTKLEDSAMYFCASILQGPYGYTFGSGTRLTVV.

This chain connects TRBV30 to TRBJ1-1; the match to TRBD1 covers 9 bases. Per germline, CDR1 GTSNPN and CDR2 SVGIG (reference sequence). This CDR3 has 14 amino acids. V dropped 5 bases and J dropped 6; count of bases not matched to a gene: 10. CDR3 nucleotides: TGTGCCTGGGGAAAACAGGGGGCTAGGCCTGAAGCTTTCTTT. Translated: CAWGKQGARPEAFF.

V usage is TRBV5-1 and J usage is TRBJ1-4; no clear D. The CDR3 has 14 residues. The germline V gene has CDR1 SGHRS and CDR2 YFSETQ. V lost 0 bases and J lost 11, with 14 bases in between. CDR3 bases: TGCGCCAGCAGCTTGGAGCGGGTTTTAGGGAAACTGTTTTTT. Amino acid sequence: CASSLERVLGKLFF. Full variable domain (missing parts from reference TRBV5-1 and TRBJ1-4): KAGVTQTPRYLIKTRGQQVTLSCSPISGHRSVSWYQQTPGQGLQFLFEYFSETQRNKGNFPGRFSGRQFSNSRSEMNVSTLELGDSALYLCASSLERVLGKLFFGSGTQLSVL.

This sequence joins TRBV6-1 and TRBJ2-3; a possible D gene is TRBD2 (5 bases). With 7 bases removed from V and 5 bases from J, the gap between germline ends came to 19 bases. Germline CDR1 is MNHNS and CDR2 is SASEGT. The CDR3 is 15 amino acids. CDR3: CASTPSGPREDTQYF. The CDR3 DNA follows: TGTGCCAGCACTCCGTCCGGGCCCCGGGAAGATACGCAGTATTTT.

V usage is TRBV6-1 and J usage is TRBJ2-5; 7 positions match TRBD1. CDR3 size: 15 residues. The V and J ends lost 7 bases and 1 base, in that order; junction bases with no gene match: 9. Germline V lookup: CDR1 MNHNS, CDR2 SASEGT. DNA for the CDR3: TGTGCCAGCACCACCGGGACAGTTGGCCAAGAGACCCAGTACTTC. Protein sequence: CASTTGTVGQETQYF.

V gene TRBV25-1 combines with J gene TRBJ2-3; D gene uncertain. V was cut by 5 bases and J by 4 bases, with 7 bases left in between. From germline, CDR1 is MGHDK and CDR2 SYGVNS. This CDR3 is built from 12 residues. CDR3 DNA sequence: TGTGCCAGCAGTTTAGTCCCAGATACGCAGTATTTT. It yields the protein CASSLVPDTQYF.

The chain couples TRBV2 to TRBJ2-6; 7 positions agree with TRBD2. This CDR3 has 20 residues. V lost 4 bases, J lost 1 base, and 16 bases stayed unmatched. CDR1 and CDR2 from the germline V gene are SNHLY and FYNNEI. Written as DNA, the CDR3 is TGTGCCAGCAGTGGAAGAAGGGGACTACTCATTGGTTCTGGGGCCAACGTCCTGACTTTC. Translating gives CASSGRRGLLIGSGANVLTF. The full variable domain, rest sourced from reference TRBV2 and TRBJ2-6, is EPEVTQTPSHQVTQMGQEVILRCVPISNHLYFYWYRQILGQKVEFLVSFYNNEISEKSEIFDDQFSVERPDGSNFTLKIRSTKLEDSAMYFCASSGRRGLLIGSGANVLTFGAGSRLTVL.

The gene calls are TRBV4-3 and TRBJ2-4, with D tentatively TRBD1 (6 bases). The CDR3 length is 17 residues. Germline V gene data show CDR1 as LGHNA and CDR2 as YSLEER. The V and J ends lost 0 bases and 6 bases respectively, with 18 bases between them. CDR3 bases: TGCGCCAGCAGCCAAGATCGCACGGGACACCTGGGAAACATTCAGTACTTC. Translating gives CASSQDRTGHLGNIQYF.